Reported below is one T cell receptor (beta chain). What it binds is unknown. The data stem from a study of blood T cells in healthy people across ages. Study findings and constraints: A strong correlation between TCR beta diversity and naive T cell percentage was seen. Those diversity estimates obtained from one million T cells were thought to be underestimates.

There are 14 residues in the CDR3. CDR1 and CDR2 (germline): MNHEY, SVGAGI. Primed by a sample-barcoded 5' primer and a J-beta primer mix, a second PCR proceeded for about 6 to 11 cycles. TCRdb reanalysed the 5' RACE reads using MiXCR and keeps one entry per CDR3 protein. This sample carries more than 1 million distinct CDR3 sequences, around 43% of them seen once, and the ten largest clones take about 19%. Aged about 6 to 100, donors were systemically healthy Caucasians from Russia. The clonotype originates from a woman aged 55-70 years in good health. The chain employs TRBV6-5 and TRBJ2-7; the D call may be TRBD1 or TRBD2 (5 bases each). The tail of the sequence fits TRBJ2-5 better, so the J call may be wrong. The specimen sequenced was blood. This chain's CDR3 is CASSSAGAGETQYF. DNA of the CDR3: TGTGCCAGCAGTTCCGCCGGGGCTGGAGAGACCCAGTACTTC.